Included here is one T cell receptor beta chain sequence, with context. Its target is not known. Generated by immunoSEQ multiplex PCR, the TCRdb table keeps only in-frame clones and is missing some. The table lists about 33,000 clones, about 78% of them singletons. The data are from a study of T cells in localized non-small cell lung cancer. Whole-study results and caveats: The tumor had only one region sequenced, so heterogeneity remains possible. Longer survival (overall) was linked to higher T cell density in blood.

Unmatched junction bases numbered 4, after V lost 1 base and J lost 5 bases. The CDR3 is 15 residues long. Looked up from germline, CDR1 is SGHRS and CDR2 is YFSETQ. The origin of this receptor is a male donor aged 60 or over with stage II squamous cell lung carcinoma. The input for sequencing was peripheral blood, taken before any cancer treatment. The chain recombines TRBV5-1 with TRBJ2-1; 9 nucleotides match TRBD2. The CDR3 DNA reads TGCGCCAGCAGCTTGTCGACTAGCGGAAACAATGAGCAGTTCTTC. It yields the protein CASSLSTSGNNEQFF.